This passage covers 20 T cell receptor beta chains from one sample sequenced in a study of cytomegalovirus exposure and HLA in healthy donors. It was with 60 Vbeta and 13 Jbeta primers that the PCR ran. Assay used: immunoSEQ multiplex PCR; TCRdb lists only in-frame clones, some missing. The sample carries over 65,000 clones, less than 80% recorded once. The source material was PBMCs. The receptors shown here come from a man aged 60 to 75 in good health and CMV-seropositive.

V and J are TRBV9 and TRBJ1-1, with D possibly TRBD1 on 6 matching bases. The germline gives CDR1 SGDLS, CDR2 YYNGEE. This CDR3 is built from 15 residues. Trimming pared 2 bases from V and 3 bases from J, leaving 14 bases between. Here the CDR3 reads CASSVTAGVDTEAFF. The CDR3 nucleotides read TGTGCCAGCAGCGTGACGGCAGGGGTGGACACTGAAGCTTTCTTT.

The table lists this clone with a count of one. The rearrangement uses TRBV9 and TRBJ2-5, with D hard to call. Per the germline V gene, CDR1 is SGDLS and CDR2 is YYNGEE. The CDR3 totals 14 residues. Trimming removed 0 bases from V and 0 bases from J, with 6 bases in between. The DNA for the CDR3 is TGTGCCAGCAGCGTAGCTCCTAACCAAGAGACCCAGTACTTC. This translates into CASSVAPNQETQYF.

J is TRBJ1-2 and V is TRBV4-1; D is perhaps TRBD1 (6 bases). Germline V gene lookup returns CDR1 MGHRA and CDR2 YSYEKL. The CDR3 runs 16 residues. V was shortened by 1 base and J by 7 bases, with 19 bases between the two germline ends. The CDR3 here is CASSQGRDRTSGGYTF. The CDR3 coding sequence is TGCGCCAGCAGCCAAGGAAGAGACAGGACGTCGGGTGGCTACACCTTC.

The chain couples TRBV4-1 to TRBJ2-7; 7 bases align to TRBD1. CDR1 is MGHRA and CDR2 is YSYEKL in the germline V gene. Trimming removed 1 base from V and 0 bases from J; junction bases left unmatched: 3. The CDR3 length is 15 residues. The DNA of the CDR3 is TGCGCCAGCAGCCAAGCCACAGGGGTCTCCTACGAGCAGTACTTC. Translated: CASSQATGVSYEQYF.

This rearrangement joins TRBV5-1 to TRBJ2-7; no firm D call. Deletions cut 4 bases from V and 0 bases from J, with 17 bases between. The CDR3 spans 16 residues. Germline V gene data show CDR1 as SGHRS and CDR2 as YFSETQ. The CDR3 sequence: CASSQVSTVSSYEQYF. Written as DNA, the CDR3 is TGCGCCAGCAGCCAGGTTTCGACGGTTAGCTCCTACGAGCAGTACTTC.

The rearrangement joins TRBV29-1 to TRBJ1-5; TRBD1 matches 8 bases. CDR3 size: 13 residues. The trim removed 2 bases at V and 7 bases at J, leaving 4 bases unmatched. The germline CDR1 and CDR2 sequences are SQVTM and ANQGSEA. This chain's CDR3 is CSVESGGGQPQHF. DNA of the CDR3: TGCAGCGTTGAATCAGGGGGCGGACAGCCCCAGCATTTT.

The V and J genes are TRBV5-1 and TRBJ2-1, with 8 bases aligning to TRBD2. Trimming removed 2 bases from V and 7 bases from J; junction bases left unmatched: 8. The length of the CDR3 is 15 residues. Germline V gene sequence: CDR1 SGHRS, CDR2 YFSETQ. In DNA form, the CDR3 reads TGCGCCAGCAGCTTTACGGGAGGGCCTAGGAATGAGCAGTTCTTC. Translating gives CASSFTGGPRNEQFF. The entire variable domain, with the rest obtained from reference TRBV5-1 and TRBJ2-1, is as follows: KAGVTQTPRYLIKTRGQQVTLSCSPISGHRSVSWYQQTPGQGLQFLFEYFSETQRNKGNFPGRFSGRQFSNSRSEMNVSTLELGDSALYLCASSFTGGPRNEQFFGPGTRLTVL.

CDR3 sequence: CASTPLLLNSNQPQHF. DNA for the CDR3: TGTGCCAGCACCCCCCTCCTGCTAAATAGCAATCAGCCCCAGCATTTT. This chain uses TRBV7-9 with TRBJ1-5; D not resolved. Germline CDR1 is SEHNR and CDR2 is FQNEAQ (reference sequence). V was cut by 7 bases and J by 0 bases, with 16 bases left in between. The CDR3 covers 16 residues.

The chain is built from TRBV28 and TRBJ2-2, with a possible D match to TRBD2 (5 bases). The length of the CDR3 is 14 residues. Germline-derived CDR1 and CDR2 are MDHEN and SYDVKM. V was shortened by 3 bases and J by 7 bases, with 12 bases between the two germline ends. This CDR3 is CASSFPHRGGELFF. The CDR3 nucleotides read TGTGCCAGCAGTTTCCCCCATCGGGGCGGGGAGCTGTTTTTT.

This clone is categorized as medium-sized. The gene calls are TRBV21-1 and TRBJ2-3; TRBD2 is taken as the D call from the table, unchecked against the DNA. TRBV21-1 counts as a pseudogene. The CDR3 is made up of 17 amino acids. CDR3 DNA: TGTGCCAGCAGCAAACGTGGTAGCGGGGGGGCAGTGGATACGCAGTATTTT. It encodes CASSKRGSGGAVDTQYF.

This rearrangement joins TRBV14 to TRBJ1-1; D not resolved. Germline V gives CDR1 SGHDN, CDR2 FVKESK. With 2 bases removed from V and 8 bases from J, the gap between germline ends came to 15 bases. The CDR3 consists of 14 residues. The CDR3 region is CASSQQRIRGEAFF. The CDR3 coding sequence is TGTGCCAGCAGCCAACAACGGATCCGCGGGGAAGCTTTCTTT.

This chain links TRBV1 with TRBJ2-3; the DNA was not compared with TRBD2, the D call given in the table. TRBV1 corresponds to a pseudogene. CDR3 length: 15 residues. CDR3 region: CTSSQGRGGSDTQYF. The CDR3 nucleotides are TGCACCAGCAGCCAAGGTCGGGGGGGGTCAGATACGCAGTATTTT.

This clone was detected a few times. The rearrangement links TRBV19 to TRBJ2-2; D is possibly TRBD1 (6 bases). V was shortened by 6 bases and J by 4 bases, with 15 bases between the two germline ends. The germline CDR1 and CDR2 sequences are LNHDA and SQIVND (reference sequence). The CDR3 runs 15 residues. CDR3 region: CASRPGEQSTGELFF. The CDR3 DNA sequence: TGTGCCAGTAGGCCAGGGGAGCAGAGCACCGGGGAGCTGTTTTTT.

J is TRBJ2-2 and V is TRBV6-5; no clear D gene. This CDR3 region has 13 residues. Germline V gene sequence: CDR1 MNHEY, CDR2 SVGAGI. V was trimmed by 1 base and J by 6 bases, leaving 6 bases between them. In DNA, the CDR3 is TGTGCCAGCAGTTACTTCGGGTCCGGGGAGCTGTTTTTT. This encodes CASSYFGSGELFF.

The gene calls are TRBV7-9 and TRBJ1-3; D perhaps matches TRBD1 (6 bases). With 5 bases removed from V and 4 bases from J, the gap between germline ends came to 15 bases. The CDR3 is made up of 15 amino acids. The germline CDR1 and CDR2 sequences are SEHNR and FQNEAQ (reference sequence). This CDR3 is CASSPNTGNGNTIYF. The CDR3 DNA is TGTGCCAGCAGCCCTAATACAGGGAACGGAAACACCATATATTTT. The whole variable domain, remainder taken from reference TRBV7-9 and TRBJ1-3, is DTGVSQNPRHKITKRGQNVTFRCDPISEHNRLYWYRQTLGQGPEFLTYFQNEAQLEKSRLLSDRFSAERPKGSFSTLEIQRTEQGDSAMYLCASSPNTGNGNTIYFGEGSWLTVV.

The genes are TRBV5-6 and TRBJ1-1; D may be TRBD1 (5 bases). V dropped 5 bases and J dropped 1 base, with 15 bases sitting between them. The germline V gene encodes CDR1 SGHDT and CDR2 YYEEEE. The CDR3 contains 15 residues. The CDR3 loop is CASSQRTPSNTEAFF. The DNA for the CDR3 is TGTGCCAGCAGTCAACGGACACCATCGAACACTGAAGCTTTCTTT. The variable domain in full, completed from reference TRBV5-6 and TRBJ1-1, reads DAGVTQSPTHLIKTRGQQVTLRCSPKSGHDTVSWYQQALGQGPQFIFQYYEEEERQRGNFPDRFSGHQFPNYSSELNVNALLLGDSALYLCASSQRTPSNTEAFFGQGTRLTVV.

This rearrangement joins TRBV6-5 to TRBJ2-6; no clear D. Germline assignment: CDR1 MNHEY and CDR2 SVGAGI. This CDR3 region has 15 residues. Trimming took 6 bases from V and 0 from J, leaving 9 bases between them. For the CDR3, the DNA is TGTGCCAGCAGCCAAACAGTCTCTGGGGCCAACGTCCTGACTTTC. Translation gives CASSQTVSGANVLTF.

The chain has TRBV6-4 and TRBJ1-1, with D unclear. With 3 bases removed from V and 1 base from J, the gap between germline ends came to 9 bases. The germline V gene encodes CDR1 MRHNA and CDR2 SNTAGT. CDR3 length equals 14 residues. As DNA, the CDR3 is TGTGCCAGCAGTGAGTCTACAGAGAACACTGAAGCTTTCTTT. This encodes CASSESTENTEAFF.

This clone was seen more than once but under ten times. The V gene is TRBV6-5, the J gene TRBJ1-1; D remains ambiguous. This CDR3 is built from 16 residues. From germline, CDR1 is MNHEY and CDR2 SVGAGI. V dropped 0 bases and J dropped 0 bases, with 11 bases sitting between them. Here the CDR3 reads CASSYSKRFLNTEAFF. CDR3 bases: TGTGCCAGCAGTTACTCGAAGCGGTTCCTGAACACTGAAGCTTTCTTT.

This chain connects TRBV5-4 to TRBJ1-2, with TRBD1 matching 8 bases. The CDR3 covers 15 residues. CDR1 and CDR2 (germline): SGHNT, YYREEE (reference sequence). The V segment lost 0 bases and the J segment 4 bases; nucleotides outside the gene matches: 5. The CDR3 loop is CASSLVGTGRYGYTF. The DNA of the CDR3 is TGTGCCAGCAGCTTGGTAGGGACAGGACGCTATGGCTACACCTTC.